This TCR beta chain was observed in a study of beta chain features in type 1 diabetes (dated 2018 in TCRdb). Study-wide context: Mean age, gender distribution, total cell number and subset yield were not different between patients and healthy donors. A total of under 140,000,000 sorted cells were examined across all samples, and the number of cells per subset was strongly correlated with RNA yield. In the study, recently diagnosed type 1 diabetes patients and matched healthy donors were compared on the TCRB repertoires of their sorted circulating CD4+ T cell subsets. Regulatory and stem cell-like memory subsets were obtained from only 8 patients and roughly eight healthy donors, while naive and central memory subsets were obtained from all 30 or so donors. Study-level results and caveats: At VDJ recombination sites, patients with type 1 diabetes made fewer insertions and deleted more nucleotides, a pattern implying thymic rearrangement abnormalities. HLA sub-analyses involved small numbers of individuals, so any influence of HLA type on TCRB rearrangement remained unresolved. In all four CD4+ subsets, TCRB CDR3 length was moderately but significantly shorter in type 1 diabetes patients. The naive, central memory and regulatory TCRB repertoires appeared to resemble one another more closely among patients than among healthy donors. Shorter templates might be favored by PCR, yet because patient and control samples were amplified and corrected together, any such skew would affect both groups equally. Because cDNA was sequenced instead of genomic DNA, highly expressing activated cells could be over-represented, though the groups showed no difference in activation or CD3 levels.

Each donor gave one peripheral blood draw, averaging approximately 110 mL, which was collected into heparinised tubes. Using a panel that included CD45RO, CCR7, CD25, CD127, CD95 and CD27, naive, central memory, regulatory and stem cell-like memory CD4+ T cells were sorted on a BD FACSAria II. Purity was above 95% for every sorted population. PBMCs were isolated right away by Lymphoprep density gradient centrifugation and were stained directly, without culture. So that batch effects would be minimized, each experiment stained and sorted samples in pairs, pairing one healthy donor with one patient. The entire amount of isolated RNA was reverse transcribed using the High Capacity cDNA Reverse Transcription Kit, so the sequenced TCRB transcripts were expressed ones. Naive, central memory and regulatory T cell samples underwent deep immunoSEQ sequencing, averaging about 3.5 million total reads per sample. Sorted cells were lysed in RLT buffer, and RNA was extracted using DNase-treated RNeasy Micro or Mini kits according to cell number. To prevent cross-contamination, every cell subset was processed on its own, while patient and healthy donor samples were processed together. Using the immunoSEQ multiplex PCR, TCRB sequences were amplified from cDNA into 87-bp fragments spanning the CDR3 region. Sequencing of the amplicons was performed on the Illumina HiSeq platform. Under the source paper's analysis protocol: Synthetic template baselines were used to correct PCR bias computationally, reads within Hamming distance 2 were collapsed together, and singletons that could not be merged were discarded. Reads were aligned to IMGT to assign V, D and J genes, CDR3 length, and insertions or deletions at six rearrangement sites. Clonotype counts were normalized to sorted cell number within each subset before computing true diversity and Gini coefficients with the tcR R package. Repertoire sharing was quantified using the overlap coefficient calculated on TCRB nucleotide sequences. Out-of-frame TCRB sequences from naive cells were analyzed to stand in for the pre-selection repertoire. TCRdb mirrors the immuneACCESS table, restricted to in-frame sequences. Some clones are absent from its copies; in checked studies, under half trace to an unresolved V gene, and the reason for the others is unknown. Clone size and V and J calls were adopted from that table, with D and trimming inferred from the DNA. Within this sample are under 300,000 clones, with 16% of them counted one time only. The ten largest make up 0.085% of the sample.

This clone has a handful of counts. This clone's antigen is unknown. Base-call qualities are not available, and no considerably larger clone is one nucleotide away. This TCR came from a man aged 25 to 40 with type 1 diabetes. The sequencing input was naive CD4+ T cells from blood. Taken with the paper, the label for cell subset or site translates to: true naive CD4+ T cells.

The DNA sequence is given as TGTGCCTGGAGTGCAGGACAGGGTAGGCAGCCCCAGCATTTT. It is translated as CAWSAGQGRQPQHF. The chain is assembled from TRBV30 and TRBJ1-5; TRBD1 matches 8 bases in the middle. Compared with germline, V lacks 1 base and J lacks 7 bases; bases without a gene match: 6. The germline V gene (reference sequence) supplies CDR1 GTSNPN and CDR2 SVGIG. Including the terminal cysteine and phenylalanine, the CDR3 comprises 14 residues. Only the CDR3 DNA stays, 42 bases, in frame from base 1. The CDR3 plus the reference TRBV30 and TRBJ1-5 genes for the other parts give the full variable domain: SQTIHQWPATLVQPVGSPLSLECTVEGTSNPNLYWYRQAAGRGLQLLFYSVGIGQISSEVPQNLSASRPQDRQFILSSKKLLLSDSGFYLCAWSAGQGRQPQHFGDGTRLSIL.